The present TCR beta chain was sequenced within a study of cytomegalovirus exposure and HLA in healthy donors. Note on this clone: Its matching antigen is unknown.

The PCR ran on 60 Vbeta and 13 Jbeta primers. Here immunoSEQ multiplex PCR was the method, and the copy in TCRdb shows in-frame clones only, minus some. The profile shows tens of thousands of clones, roughly two thirds of them singletons. The V gene lost 3 bases and the J gene lost 7 bases, with 12 bases spanning the gap. The germline V gene has CDR1 LGHNA and CDR2 YNFKEQ. CDR3 length: 14 residues. Study observations and caveats: Later analysis identified a missense DCLRE1C variant that was linked to TCR beta V- and J-gene trimming. Rare TCR sequences predominated, though certain public TCRs were found in many donors. TCR beta chains numbering 150 to 200 were designated cytomegalovirus-associated.

The specimen was PBMCs. The TCR comes from a young woman in good health and CMV-seronegative. The chain recombines TRBV4-2 with TRBJ2-2; a weak D match, TRBD2 (6 bases). CDR3 protein: CASSHGLEGGELFF. The CDR3 bases are TGTGCCAGCAGCCATGGGCTGGAGGGCGGGGAGCTGTTTTTT.